This T cell receptor (beta chain) was sequenced in a study of beta chain features in type 1 diabetes. This clone was counted only a few times. What it recognizes is unknown. Points from the study as a whole: Naive, central memory and Treg TCRB repertoires seemed to resemble each other more closely in patients than they did in healthy donors.

The authors reverse transcribed all of the isolated RNA, so sequencing captured expressed TCRB transcripts. The table came from immunoSEQ multiplex PCR; TCRdb's copy has only in-frame clones and leaves some out. The table shows 810,000 or so clones, with around a sixth occurring only once. The source of this sequence is a woman aged 18-29 years in good health. The sequenced material came from naive CD4+ T cells from blood.

The CDR3 DNA is TGTGCCAGCAGCCACATCACCAGACAGGGATGGGTGCAGTACTTC. Translated, it gives CASSHITRQGWVQYF. V usage is TRBV4-2 and J usage is TRBJ2-7, with 7 bases identical to TRBD1. Germline CDR1 and CDR2: LGHNA and YNFKEQ. V was pared by 3 bases and J by 9 bases, with 14 bases of the junction left unmatched. The CDR3 loop spans 15 amino acids.